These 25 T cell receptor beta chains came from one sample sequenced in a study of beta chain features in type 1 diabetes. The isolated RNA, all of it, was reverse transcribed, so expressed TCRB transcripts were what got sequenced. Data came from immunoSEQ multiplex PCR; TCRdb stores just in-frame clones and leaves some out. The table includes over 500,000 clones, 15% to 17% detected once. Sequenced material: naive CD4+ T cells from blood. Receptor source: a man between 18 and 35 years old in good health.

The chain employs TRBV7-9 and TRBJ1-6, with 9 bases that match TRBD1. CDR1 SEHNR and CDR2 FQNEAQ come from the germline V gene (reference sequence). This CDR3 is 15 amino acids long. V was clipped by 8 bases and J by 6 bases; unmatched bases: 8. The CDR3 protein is CASRRQGGSNSPLHF. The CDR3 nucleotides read TGTGCCAGCCGGAGACAGGGGGGGTCTAATTCACCCCTCCACTTT.

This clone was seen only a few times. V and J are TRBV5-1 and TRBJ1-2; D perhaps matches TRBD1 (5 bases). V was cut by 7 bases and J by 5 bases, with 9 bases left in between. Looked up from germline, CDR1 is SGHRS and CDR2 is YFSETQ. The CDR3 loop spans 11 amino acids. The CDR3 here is CASGDSYGYTF. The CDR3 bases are TGCGCCAGCGGAGACAGTTATGGCTACACCTTC.

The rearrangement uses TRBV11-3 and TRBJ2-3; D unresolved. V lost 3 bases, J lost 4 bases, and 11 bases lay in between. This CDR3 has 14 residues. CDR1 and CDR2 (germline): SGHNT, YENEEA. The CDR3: CASSFSPPPDTQYF. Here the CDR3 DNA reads TGTGCCAGCAGCTTTAGTCCCCCACCAGATACGCAGTATTTT.

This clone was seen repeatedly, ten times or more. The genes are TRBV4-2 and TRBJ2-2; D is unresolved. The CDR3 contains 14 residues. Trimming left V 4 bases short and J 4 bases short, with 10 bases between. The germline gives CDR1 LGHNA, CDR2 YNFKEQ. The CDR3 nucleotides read TGTGCCAGCAGCCTCCCGGGCGGCACCGGGGAGCTGTTTTTT. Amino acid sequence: CASSLPGGTGELFF.

The CDR3 loop reads CASSVGSGGAYNEQFF. DNA for the CDR3: TGCGCCAGCAGTGTGGGTAGCGGGGGCGCATACAATGAGCAGTTCTTC. The V and J genes are TRBV10-2 and TRBJ2-1, with 9 bases that match TRBD2. J was trimmed by 4 bases and V by 4 bases; bases with no gene match: 8. CDR3 length: 16 amino acids. Germline V gene sequence: CDR1 WSHSY, CDR2 SAAADI.

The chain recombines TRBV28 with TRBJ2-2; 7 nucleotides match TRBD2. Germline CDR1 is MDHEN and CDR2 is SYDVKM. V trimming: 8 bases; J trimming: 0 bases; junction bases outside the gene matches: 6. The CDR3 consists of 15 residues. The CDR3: CASGGLEANTGELFF. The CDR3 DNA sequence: TGTGCCAGCGGTGGACTAGAGGCGAACACCGGGGAGCTGTTTTTT.

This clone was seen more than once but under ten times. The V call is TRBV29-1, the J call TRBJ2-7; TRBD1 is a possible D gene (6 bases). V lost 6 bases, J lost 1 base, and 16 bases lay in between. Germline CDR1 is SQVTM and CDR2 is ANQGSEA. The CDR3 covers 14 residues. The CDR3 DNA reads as TGCAGCGTGACCTATCGGACAGATTCCTACGAGCAGTACTTC. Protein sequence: CSVTYRTDSYEQYF.

In DNA form, the CDR3 reads TGTGCCAGCAGCTTGGCTGGGAGGAACACTGAAGCTTTCTTT. It translates to CASSLAGRNTEAFF. The chain employs TRBV5-6 and TRBJ1-1; no firm D call. Germline-derived CDR1 and CDR2 are SGHDT and YYEEEE. The CDR3 is 14 residues long. Trimming pared 0 bases from V and 1 base from J, leaving 7 bases between.

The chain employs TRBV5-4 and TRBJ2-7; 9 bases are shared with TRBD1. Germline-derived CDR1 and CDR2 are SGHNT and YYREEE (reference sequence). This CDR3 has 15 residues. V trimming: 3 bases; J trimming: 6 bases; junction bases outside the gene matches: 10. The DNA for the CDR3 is TGTGCCAGCAGCTCGCCGGGACAGGGACCCCTCGAGCAGTACTTC. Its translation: CASSSPGQGPLEQYF. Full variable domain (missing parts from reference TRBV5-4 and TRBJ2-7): ETGVTQSPTHLIKTRGQQVTLRCSSQSGHNTVSWYQQALGQGPQFIFQYYREEENGRGNFPPRFSGLQFPNYSSELNVNALELDDSALYLCASSSPGQGPLEQYFGPGTRLTVT.

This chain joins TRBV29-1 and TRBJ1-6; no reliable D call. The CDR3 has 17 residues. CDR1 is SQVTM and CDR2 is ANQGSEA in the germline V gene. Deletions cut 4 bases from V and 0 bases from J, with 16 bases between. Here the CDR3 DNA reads TGCAGCGTTGTATCAGTTCCCCTGAGCTCCTATAATTCACCCCTCCACTTT. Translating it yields CSVVSVPLSSYNSPLHF.

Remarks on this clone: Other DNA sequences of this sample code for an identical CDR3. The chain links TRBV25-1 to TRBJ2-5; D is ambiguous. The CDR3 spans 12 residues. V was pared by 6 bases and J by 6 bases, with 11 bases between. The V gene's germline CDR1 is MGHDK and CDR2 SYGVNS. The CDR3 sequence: CASRGSSQTQYF. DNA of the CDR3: TGTGCCAGCAGAGGGTCGAGCCAGACCCAGTACTTC.

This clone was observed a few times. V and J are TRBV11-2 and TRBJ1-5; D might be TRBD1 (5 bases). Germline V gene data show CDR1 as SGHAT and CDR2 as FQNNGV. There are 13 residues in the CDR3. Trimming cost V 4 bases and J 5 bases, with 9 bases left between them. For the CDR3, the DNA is TGTGCCAGCAGCTCGGGACTGGATCAGCCCCAGCATTTT. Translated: CASSSGLDQPQHF.

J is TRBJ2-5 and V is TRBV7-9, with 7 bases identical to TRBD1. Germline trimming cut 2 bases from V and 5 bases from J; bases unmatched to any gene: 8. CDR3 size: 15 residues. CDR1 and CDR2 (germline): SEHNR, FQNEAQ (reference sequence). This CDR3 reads CASSLLSGGRETQYF. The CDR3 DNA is TGTGCCAGCAGCTTATTGTCAGGGGGTCGCGAGACCCAGTACTTC.

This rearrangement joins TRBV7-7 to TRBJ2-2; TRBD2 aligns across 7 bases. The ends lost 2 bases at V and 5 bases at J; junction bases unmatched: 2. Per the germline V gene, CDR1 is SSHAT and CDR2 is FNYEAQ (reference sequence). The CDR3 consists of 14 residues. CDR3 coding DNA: TGTGCCAGCAGCTTATCGGGACTAACCGGGGAGCTGTTTTTT. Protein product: CASSLSGLTGELFF.

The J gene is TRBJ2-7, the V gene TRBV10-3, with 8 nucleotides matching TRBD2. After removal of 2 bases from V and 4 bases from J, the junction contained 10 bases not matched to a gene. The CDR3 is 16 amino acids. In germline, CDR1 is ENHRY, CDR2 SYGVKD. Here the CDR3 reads CAISESRLAFRYEQYF. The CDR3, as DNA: TGTGCCATCAGTGAGAGTAGACTAGCGTTTAGGTACGAGCAGTACTTC.

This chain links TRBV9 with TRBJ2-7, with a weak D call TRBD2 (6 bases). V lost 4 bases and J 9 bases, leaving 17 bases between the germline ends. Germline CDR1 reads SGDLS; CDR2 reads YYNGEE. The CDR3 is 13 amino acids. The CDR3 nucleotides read TGTGCCAGCAGCATAACCCCGATCGGGGGGCAGTACTTC. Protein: CASSITPIGGQYF.

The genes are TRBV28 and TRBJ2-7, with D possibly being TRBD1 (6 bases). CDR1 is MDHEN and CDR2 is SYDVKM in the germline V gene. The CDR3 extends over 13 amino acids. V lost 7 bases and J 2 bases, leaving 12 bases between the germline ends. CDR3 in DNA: TGTGCCAGCACACGGACAGCCACCTACGAGCAGTACTTC. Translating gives CASTRTATYEQYF. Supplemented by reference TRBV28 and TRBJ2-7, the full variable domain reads DVKVTQSSRYLVKRTGEKVFLECVQDMDHENMFWYRQDPGLGLRLIYFSYDVKMKEKGDIPEGYSVSREKKERFSLILESASTNQTSMYLCASTRTATYEQYFGPGTRLTVT.

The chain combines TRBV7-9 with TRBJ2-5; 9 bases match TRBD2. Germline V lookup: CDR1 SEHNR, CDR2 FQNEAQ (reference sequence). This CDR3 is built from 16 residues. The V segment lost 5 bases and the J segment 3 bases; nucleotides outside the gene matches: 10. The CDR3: CASSGQLLAGKETQYF. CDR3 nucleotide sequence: TGTGCCAGCAGCGGACAACTACTAGCGGGTAAAGAGACCCAGTACTTC.

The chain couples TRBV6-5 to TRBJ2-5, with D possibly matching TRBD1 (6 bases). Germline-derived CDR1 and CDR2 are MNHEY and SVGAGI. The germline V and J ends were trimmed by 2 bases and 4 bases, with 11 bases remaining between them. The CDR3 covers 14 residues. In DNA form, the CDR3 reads TGTGCCAGCAGTTACGGTGCAGGGGCAGAGACCCAGTACTTC. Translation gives CASSYGAGAETQYF.

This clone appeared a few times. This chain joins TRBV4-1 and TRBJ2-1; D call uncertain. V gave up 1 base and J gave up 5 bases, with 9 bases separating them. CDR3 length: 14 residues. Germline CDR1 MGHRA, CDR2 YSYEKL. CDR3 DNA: TGCGCCAGCAGCCAAGGGACCTCAAACAATGAGCAGTTCTTC. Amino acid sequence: CASSQGTSNNEQFF.

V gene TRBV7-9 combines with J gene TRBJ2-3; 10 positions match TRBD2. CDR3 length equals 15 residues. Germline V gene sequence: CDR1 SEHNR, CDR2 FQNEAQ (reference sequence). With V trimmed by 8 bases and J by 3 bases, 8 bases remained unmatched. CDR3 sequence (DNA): TGTGCCAGCGATCCTAGCGGGAGTCGTACAGATACGCAGTATTTT. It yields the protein CASDPSGSRTDTQYF.

The CDR3 loop is CAIGQGRNTEAFF. CDR3 sequence (DNA): TGTGCCATCGGCCAGGGGCGGAACACTGAAGCTTTCTTT. V gene TRBV10-3 combines with J gene TRBJ1-1; possible D gene TRBD1, 6 bases. Germline assignment: CDR1 ENHRY and CDR2 SYGVKD. The CDR3 is made up of 13 amino acids. The V end was cut by 8 bases, the J end by 1 base, with 11 bases between.

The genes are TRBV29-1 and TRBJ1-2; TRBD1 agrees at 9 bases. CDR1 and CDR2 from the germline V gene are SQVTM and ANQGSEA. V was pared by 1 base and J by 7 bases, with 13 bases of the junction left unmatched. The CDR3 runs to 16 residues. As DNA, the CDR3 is TGCAGCGTTGAAGCCATACTGGGACAGGGCCCCTCTGGCTACACCTTC. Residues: CSVEAILGQGPSGYTF.

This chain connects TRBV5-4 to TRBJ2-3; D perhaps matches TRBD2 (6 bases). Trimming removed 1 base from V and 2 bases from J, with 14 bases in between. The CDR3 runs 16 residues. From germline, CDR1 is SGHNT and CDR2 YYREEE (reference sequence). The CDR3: CASSLRSSGYTDTQYF. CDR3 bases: TGTGCCAGCAGCTTGCGGTCCAGCGGGTACACAGATACGCAGTATTTT.

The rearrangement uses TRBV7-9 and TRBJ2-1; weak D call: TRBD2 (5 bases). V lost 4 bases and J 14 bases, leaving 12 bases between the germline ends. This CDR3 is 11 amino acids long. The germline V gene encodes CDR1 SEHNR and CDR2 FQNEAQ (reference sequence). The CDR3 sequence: CASSSVGKEFF. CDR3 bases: TGTGCCAGCAGCTCCGTCGGGAAGGAGTTCTTC.